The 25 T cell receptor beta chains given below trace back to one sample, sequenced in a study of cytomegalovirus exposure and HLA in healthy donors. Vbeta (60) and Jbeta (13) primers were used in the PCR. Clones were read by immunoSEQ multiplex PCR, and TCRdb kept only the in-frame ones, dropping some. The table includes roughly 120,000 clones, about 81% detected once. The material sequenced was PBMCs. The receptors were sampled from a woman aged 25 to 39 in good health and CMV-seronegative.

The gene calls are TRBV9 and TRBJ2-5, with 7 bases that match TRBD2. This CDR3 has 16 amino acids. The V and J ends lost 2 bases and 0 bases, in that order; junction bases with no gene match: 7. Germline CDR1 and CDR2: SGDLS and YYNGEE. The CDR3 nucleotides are TGTGCCAGCAGCGTCGGTAGCGGGTGGTACCAAGAGACCCAGTACTTC. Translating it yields CASSVGSGWYQETQYF. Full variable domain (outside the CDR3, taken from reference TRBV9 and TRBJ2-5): DSGVTQTPKHLITATGQRVTLRCSPRSGDLSVYWYQQSLDQGLQFLIQYYNGEERAKGNILERFSAQQFPDLHSELNLSSLELGDSALYFCASSVGSGWYQETQYFGPGTRLLVL.

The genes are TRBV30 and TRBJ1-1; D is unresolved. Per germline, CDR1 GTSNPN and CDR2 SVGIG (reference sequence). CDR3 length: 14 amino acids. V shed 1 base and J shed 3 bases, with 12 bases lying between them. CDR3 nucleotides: TGTGCCTGGAGTGGTGGCAGGTTTTACACTGAAGCTTTCTTT. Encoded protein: CAWSGGRFYTEAFF.

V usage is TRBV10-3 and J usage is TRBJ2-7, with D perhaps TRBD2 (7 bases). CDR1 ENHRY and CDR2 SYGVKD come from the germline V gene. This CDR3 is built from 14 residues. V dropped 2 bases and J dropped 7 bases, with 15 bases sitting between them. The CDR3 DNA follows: TGTGCCATCAGTGAGAGGGGGGGCCCCCTTGAGCAGTACTTC. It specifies CAISERGGPLEQYF.

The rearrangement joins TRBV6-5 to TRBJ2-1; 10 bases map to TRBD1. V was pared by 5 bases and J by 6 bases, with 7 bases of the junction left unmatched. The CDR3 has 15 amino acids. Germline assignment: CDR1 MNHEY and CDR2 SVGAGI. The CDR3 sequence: CASSATGTGVNEQFF. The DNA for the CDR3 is TGTGCCAGCAGTGCAACCGGGACAGGGGTCAATGAGCAGTTCTTC.

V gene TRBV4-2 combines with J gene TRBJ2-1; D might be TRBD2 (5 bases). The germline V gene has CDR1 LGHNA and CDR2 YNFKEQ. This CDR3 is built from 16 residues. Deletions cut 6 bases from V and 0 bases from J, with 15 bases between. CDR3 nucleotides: TGTGCCAGCAGTCTTGAGGTCAGCGGCTCCTACAATGAGCAGTTCTTC. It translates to CASSLEVSGSYNEQFF.

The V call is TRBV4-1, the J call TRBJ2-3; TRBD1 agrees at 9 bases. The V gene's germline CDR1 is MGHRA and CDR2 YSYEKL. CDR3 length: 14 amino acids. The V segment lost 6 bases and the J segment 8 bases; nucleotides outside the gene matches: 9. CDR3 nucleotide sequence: TGCGCCAGCAGTCTTGGACAGGGGCCAGGTACGCAGTATTTT. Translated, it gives CASSLGQGPGTQYF.

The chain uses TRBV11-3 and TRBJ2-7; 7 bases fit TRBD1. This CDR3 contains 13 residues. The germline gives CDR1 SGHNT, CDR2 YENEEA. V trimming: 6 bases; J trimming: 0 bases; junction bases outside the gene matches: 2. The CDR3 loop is CASRGQNSYEQYF. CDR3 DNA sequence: TGTGCCAGCAGGGGACAGAACTCCTACGAGCAGTACTTC.

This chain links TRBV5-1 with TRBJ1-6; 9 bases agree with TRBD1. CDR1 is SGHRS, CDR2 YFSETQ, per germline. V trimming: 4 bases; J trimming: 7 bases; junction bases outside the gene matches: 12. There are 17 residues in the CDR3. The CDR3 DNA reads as TGCGCCAGCAGCCCAGGACAGGGGAATAGACCGAATTCACCCCTCCACTTT. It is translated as CASSPGQGNRPNSPLHF.

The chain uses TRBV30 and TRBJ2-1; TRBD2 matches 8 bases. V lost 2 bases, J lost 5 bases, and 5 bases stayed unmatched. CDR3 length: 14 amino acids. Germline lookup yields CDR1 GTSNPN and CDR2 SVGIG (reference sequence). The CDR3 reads CAWSRGLGNNEQFF. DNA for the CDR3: TGTGCCTGGAGTAGGGGACTAGGAAACAATGAGCAGTTCTTC.

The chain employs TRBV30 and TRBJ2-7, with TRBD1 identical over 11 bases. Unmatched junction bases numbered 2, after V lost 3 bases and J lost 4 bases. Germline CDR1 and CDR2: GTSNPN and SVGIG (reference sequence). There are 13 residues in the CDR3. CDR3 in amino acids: CAWRGQGVYEQYF. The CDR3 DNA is TGTGCCTGGAGGGGACAGGGGGTATACGAGCAGTACTTC.

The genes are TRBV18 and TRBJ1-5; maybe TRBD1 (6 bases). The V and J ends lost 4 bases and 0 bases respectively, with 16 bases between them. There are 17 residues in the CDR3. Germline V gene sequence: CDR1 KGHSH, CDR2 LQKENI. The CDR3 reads CASSLSPRQDSNQPQHF. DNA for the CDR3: TGTGCCAGCTCACTGTCCCCACGACAGGATAGCAATCAGCCCCAGCATTTT.

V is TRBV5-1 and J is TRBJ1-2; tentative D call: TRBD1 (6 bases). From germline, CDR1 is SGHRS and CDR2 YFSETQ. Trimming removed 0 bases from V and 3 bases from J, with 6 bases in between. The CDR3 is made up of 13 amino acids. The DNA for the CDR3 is TGCGCCAGCAGCTTGGACAGGGACTATGGCTACACCTTC. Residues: CASSLDRDYGYTF. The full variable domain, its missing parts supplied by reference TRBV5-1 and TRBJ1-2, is KAGVTQTPRYLIKTRGQQVTLSCSPISGHRSVSWYQQTPGQGLQFLFEYFSETQRNKGNFPGRFSGRQFSNSRSEMNVSTLELGDSALYLCASSLDRDYGYTFGSGTRLTVV.

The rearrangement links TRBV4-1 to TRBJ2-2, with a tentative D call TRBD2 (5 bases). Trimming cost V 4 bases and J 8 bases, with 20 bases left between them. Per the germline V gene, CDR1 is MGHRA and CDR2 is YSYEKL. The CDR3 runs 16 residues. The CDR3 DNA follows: TGCGCCAGCAGCCCCTCGACACAGCGGCGAGGGGGGGAGCTGTTTTTT. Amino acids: CASSPSTQRRGGELFF.

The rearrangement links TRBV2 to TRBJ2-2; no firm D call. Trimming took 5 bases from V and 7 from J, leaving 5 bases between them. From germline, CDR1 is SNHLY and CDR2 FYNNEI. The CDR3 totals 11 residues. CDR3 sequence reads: CASSNYGELFF. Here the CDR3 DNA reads TGTGCCAGCAGTAATTACGGGGAGCTGTTTTTT.

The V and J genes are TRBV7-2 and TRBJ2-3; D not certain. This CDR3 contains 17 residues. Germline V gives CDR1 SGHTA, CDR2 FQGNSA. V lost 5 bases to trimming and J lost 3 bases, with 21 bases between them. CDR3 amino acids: CASSPRSTLHKTDTQYF. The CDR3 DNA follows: TGTGCCAGCAGCCCACGCTCAACTCTGCATAAGACAGATACGCAGTATTTT.

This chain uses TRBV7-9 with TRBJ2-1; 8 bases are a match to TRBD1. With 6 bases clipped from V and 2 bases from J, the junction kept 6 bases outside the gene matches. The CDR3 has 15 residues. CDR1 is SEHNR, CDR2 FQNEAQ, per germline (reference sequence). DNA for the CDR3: TGTGCCAGCAGTACCCGGGACAGGACCTACAATGAGCAGTTCTTC. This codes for CASSTRDRTYNEQFF.

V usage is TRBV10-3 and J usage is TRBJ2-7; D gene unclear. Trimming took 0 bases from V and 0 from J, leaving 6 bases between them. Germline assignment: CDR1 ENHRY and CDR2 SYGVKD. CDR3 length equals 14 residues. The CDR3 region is CAISESRGSYEQYF. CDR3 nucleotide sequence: TGTGCCATCAGTGAGTCCCGCGGCTCCTACGAGCAGTACTTC.

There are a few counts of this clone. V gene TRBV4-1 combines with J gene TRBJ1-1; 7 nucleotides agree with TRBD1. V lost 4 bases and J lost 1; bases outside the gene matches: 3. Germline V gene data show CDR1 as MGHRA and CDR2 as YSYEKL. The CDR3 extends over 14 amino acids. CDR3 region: CASSPGQWNTEAFF. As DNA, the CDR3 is TGCGCCAGCAGCCCGGGACAGTGGAACACTGAAGCTTTCTTT.

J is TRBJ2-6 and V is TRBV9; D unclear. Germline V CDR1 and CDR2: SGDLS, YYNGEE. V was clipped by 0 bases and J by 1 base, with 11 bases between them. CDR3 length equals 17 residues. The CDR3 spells CASSVGLRGSGANVLTF. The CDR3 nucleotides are TGTGCCAGCAGCGTAGGGCTCCGAGGATCTGGGGCCAACGTCCTGACTTTC.

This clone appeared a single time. The CDR3 DNA sequence: TGCAGCGTCTCTGGCAGGGGGTACTATGGCTACACCTTC. Its protein product is CSVSGRGYYGYTF. The V gene is TRBV29-1, the J gene TRBJ1-2, with 7 nucleotides matching TRBD1. The V gene's germline CDR1 is SQVTM and CDR2 ANQGSEA. The V segment lost 6 bases and the J segment 3 bases; nucleotides outside the gene matches: 7. The CDR3 consists of 13 residues.

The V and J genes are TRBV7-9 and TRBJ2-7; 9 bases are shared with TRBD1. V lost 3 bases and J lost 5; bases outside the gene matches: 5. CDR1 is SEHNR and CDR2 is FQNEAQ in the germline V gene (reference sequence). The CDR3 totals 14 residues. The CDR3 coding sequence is TGTGCCAGCAGCTTCCGGGACAGGGCCCACGAGCAGTACTTC. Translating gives CASSFRDRAHEQYF. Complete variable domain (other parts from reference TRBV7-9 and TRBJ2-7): DTGVSQNPRHKITKRGQNVTFRCDPISEHNRLYWYRQTLGQGPEFLTYFQNEAQLEKSRLLSDRFSAERPKGSFSTLEIQRTEQGDSAMYLCASSFRDRAHEQYFGPGTRLTVT.

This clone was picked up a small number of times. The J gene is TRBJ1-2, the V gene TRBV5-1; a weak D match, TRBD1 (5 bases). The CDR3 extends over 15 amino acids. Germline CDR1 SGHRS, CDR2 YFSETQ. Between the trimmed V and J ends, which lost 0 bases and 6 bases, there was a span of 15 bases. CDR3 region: CASSLASGGGDGYTF. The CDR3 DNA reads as TGCGCCAGCAGCTTGGCCTCTGGGGGAGGGGATGGCTACACCTTC.

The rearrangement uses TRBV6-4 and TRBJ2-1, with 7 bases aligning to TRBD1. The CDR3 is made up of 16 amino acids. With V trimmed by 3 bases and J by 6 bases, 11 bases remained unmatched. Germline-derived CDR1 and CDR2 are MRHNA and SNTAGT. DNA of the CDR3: TGTGCCAGCAGTGAAACACAGGGGAGAGGGGGCAATGAGCAGTTCTTC. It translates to CASSETQGRGGNEQFF.

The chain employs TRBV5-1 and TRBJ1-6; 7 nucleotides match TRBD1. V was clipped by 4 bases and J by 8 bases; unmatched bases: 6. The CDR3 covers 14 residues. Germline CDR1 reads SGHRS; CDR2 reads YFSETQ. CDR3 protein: CASSLQGQDSPLHF. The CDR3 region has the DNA TGCGCCAGCAGCCTACAGGGGCAGGATTCACCCCTCCACTTT.

The CDR3 DNA reads as TGTGCCAGCAGTTCCAGACAGGGGGTATACTCTGGGGCCAACGTCCTGACTTTC. Encoded protein: CASSSRQGVYSGANVLTF. This sequence joins TRBV27 and TRBJ2-6, with 9 bases lining up with TRBD1. The CDR3 covers 18 residues. The germline V gene has CDR1 MNHEY and CDR2 SMNVEV (reference sequence). Trimming removed 4 bases from V and 0 bases from J; junction bases left unmatched: 7.